These 27 T cell receptor beta chains originate from one sample sequenced in a study of identical twins. MiXCR, applied by TCRdb to the 5' RACE reads, yields one record per CDR3 protein. The sample has under 1 million distinct CDR3 sequences; approximately 13% are singletons. The data also belong to a second study, concerning yellow fever vaccine responses in identical twins.

The specimen was PBMCs. These receptor sequences come from a woman between 18 and 30 years old in good health.

In this sample, this clonotype turned up many times. The chain is built from TRBV4-1 and TRBJ2-5, with 8 nucleotides matching TRBD1. The trim removed 4 bases at V and 5 bases at J, leaving 9 bases unmatched. The CDR3 loop spans 15 amino acids. Per germline, CDR1 MGHRA and CDR2 YSYEKL. The CDR3 DNA reads TGCGCCAGCAGCCTTGACAGGGGAGTGTGGGAGACCCAGTACTTC. This translates into CASSLDRGVWETQYF.

This chain links TRBV20-1 with TRBJ2-1; 7 nucleotides match TRBD2. CDR3 size: 18 residues. Germline V lookup: CDR1 DFQATT, CDR2 SNEGSKA (reference sequence). V trimming: 0 bases; J trimming: 0 bases; junction bases outside the gene matches: 11. The DNA for the CDR3 is TGCAGTGCTAGAGATACCTCTCCCGGGGGGACCTCCTACAATGAGCAGTTCTTC. Encoded protein: CSARDTSPGGTSYNEQFF.

V gene TRBV5-6 combines with J gene TRBJ2-2; TRBD1 aligns across 7 bases. The V gene's germline CDR1 is SGHDT and CDR2 YYEEEE. Trimming removed 0 bases from V and 5 bases from J; junction bases left unmatched: 7. The CDR3 loop spans 16 amino acids. The CDR3 DNA is TGTGCCAGCAGCTTGGAAATCCCACAGGGGACCGGGGAGCTGTTTTTT. Translated: CASSLEIPQGTGELFF.

In its sample, this clonotype was seen a few times. This sequence joins TRBV12-3 or TRBV12-4 and TRBJ2-2; a possible D gene is TRBD1 (5 bases). The V end lost 8 bases, the J end lost 0 bases, and 10 bases lay between the germline ends. The CDR3 totals 14 residues. The CDR3 DNA sequence: TGTGCCAGCCAATGGACAACGAACACCGGGGAGCTGTTTTTT. It specifies CASQWTTNTGELFF.

The sample holds a few counts of this clonotype. V and J are TRBV2 and TRBJ2-6, with 7 nucleotides matching TRBD2. CDR1 SNHLY and CDR2 FYNNEI come from the germline V gene. The CDR3 is made up of 17 amino acids. The J segment lost 0 bases and the V segment lost 4 bases, leaving 6 bases of the junction unmatched. In DNA form, the CDR3 reads TGTGCCAGCAGTGTCAGCGGGACCCGCTCTGGGGCCAACGTCCTGACTTTC. It encodes CASSVSGTRSGANVLTF.

This clonotype was picked up many times. This chain uses TRBV12-3 or TRBV12-4 with TRBJ2-2, with unresolved D. This CDR3 has 12 amino acids. Trimming removed 6 bases at V and 5 bases at J, with 7 bases between. For the CDR3, the DNA is TGTGCCAGCAGCCAGAGGACCGGGGAGCTGTTTTTT. Translating it yields CASSQRTGELFF.

The V gene is TRBV2, the J gene TRBJ2-3, with 13 bases that match TRBD2. V trimming: 10 bases; J trimming: 0 bases; junction bases outside the gene matches: 13. The CDR3 is 18 residues long. CDR1 is SNHLY, CDR2 FYNNEI, per germline. In nucleotides, the CDR3 is TGTGCCACCGGGCTTGGGACTAGCGGGAAGCCTAGCACAGATACGCAGTATTTT. Residues: CATGLGTSGKPSTDTQYF.

This clonotype was counted at least ten times. The CDR3 sequence is CASNQGGAGDEQYF. The CDR3 bases are TGTGCCAGCAATCAAGGAGGGGCAGGGGACGAGCAGTACTTC. The chain combines TRBV7-9 with TRBJ2-7; D is possibly TRBD1 or TRBD2 (6 bases each). Germline V gene lookup returns CDR1 SEHNR and CDR2 FQNEAQ (reference sequence). The ends were cut back, 7 bases at V and 5 bases at J, with 18 bases in the middle. The CDR3 sequence is 14 residues long.

J is TRBJ2-7 and V is TRBV5-6, with TRBD2 as a possible D gene (6 bases). This CDR3 has 17 amino acids. V lost 4 bases to trimming and J lost 1 base, with 21 bases between them. CDR1 SGHDT and CDR2 YYEEEE come from the germline V gene. The CDR3 here is CASSPGGAVISSYEQYF. The CDR3 nucleotides read TGTGCCAGCAGCCCAGGAGGGGCAGTGATTTCATCCTACGAGCAGTACTTC.

In this sample, this clonotype turned up many times. V and J are TRBV12-3 or TRBV12-4 and TRBJ1-2; D uncertain. Trimming left V 3 bases short and J 7 bases short, with 6 bases between. The CDR3 length is 11 residues. CDR3 coding DNA: TGTGCCAGCAGTTTTGAAAGTGGCTACACCTTC. Amino acid sequence: CASSFESGYTF.

The chain uses TRBV5-1 and TRBJ2-1; D is unclear. CDR3 length: 11 residues. With 5 bases removed from V and 6 bases from J, the gap between germline ends came to 6 bases. Per the germline V gene, CDR1 is SGHRS and CDR2 is YFSETQ. As DNA, the CDR3 is TGCGCCAGCAGATGGGCCAATGAGCAGTTCTTC. As protein: CASRWANEQFF.

CDR3 in amino acids: CASSPPLRQYGYTF. The CDR3 DNA follows: TGTGCCAGCAGCCCACCCCTCCGACAGTATGGCTACACCTTC. The rearrangement links TRBV7-7 to TRBJ1-2; tentatively, D is TRBD1 (5 bases). CDR1 is SSHAT and CDR2 is FNYEAQ in the germline V gene (reference sequence). This CDR3 spans 14 amino acids. V was cut by 5 bases and J by 5 bases, with 15 bases left in between.

The sample holds many counts of this clonotype. V usage is TRBV5-1 and J usage is TRBJ1-2; no clear D gene. The CDR3 totals 18 residues. Germline assignment: CDR1 SGHRS and CDR2 YFSETQ. Deletions cut 0 bases from V and 0 bases from J, with 18 bases between. Here the CDR3 reads CASSLDWAAAVTNYGYTF. The CDR3 nucleotides read TGCGCCAGCAGCTTGGATTGGGCCGCGGCTGTAACTAACTATGGCTACACCTTC. Combining the CDR3 with reference TRBV5-1 and TRBJ1-2 gives the whole variable domain KAGVTQTPRYLIKTRGQQVTLSCSPISGHRSVSWYQQTPGQGLQFLFEYFSETQRNKGNFPGRFSGRQFSNSRSEMNVSTLELGDSALYLCASSLDWAAAVTNYGYTFGSGTRLTVV.

Concerning this clonotype: A much larger clonotype is one base distant, so this may be a read error. The CDR3: CASSRTGSTDTQYF. CDR3 DNA sequence: TGTGCCAGCAGCCGGACAGGTAGCACAGATACGCAGTATTTT. The chain is built from TRBV7-3 and TRBJ2-3; 7 bases match TRBD1. The V segment lost 5 bases and the J segment 0 bases; nucleotides outside the gene matches: 2. CDR3 length: 14 residues. Per germline, CDR1 SGHTA and CDR2 FQGTGA.

The table lists this clonotype with a few counts. This chain connects TRBV7-9 to TRBJ2-7; D might be TRBD1 or TRBD2, each matching 5 bases. In germline, CDR1 is SEHNR, CDR2 FQNEAQ (reference sequence). The ends were cut back, 5 bases at V and 7 bases at J, with 12 bases in the middle. The CDR3 sequence is 12 residues long. The CDR3, as DNA: TGTGCCAGCAGCCAGGGACCCGCGGAGCAGTACGTC. This encodes CASSQGPAEQYV.

In DNA, the CDR3 is TGTGCCAGCACGACGACGGGAGGGCTGGGAGATACGCAGTATTTT. Residues: CASTTTGGLGDTQYF. This sequence joins TRBV2 and TRBJ2-3, with 8 bases matching TRBD2. The CDR3 totals 15 residues. Trimming removed 7 bases from V and 5 bases from J; junction bases left unmatched: 11. CDR1 SNHLY and CDR2 FYNNEI come from the germline V gene.

In this sample, this clonotype turned up a few times. The chain recombines TRBV20-1 with TRBJ2-1; weak D call: TRBD2 (5 bases). V was pared by 0 bases and J by 6 bases, with 18 bases between. CDR1 is DFQATT, CDR2 SNEGSKA, per germline (reference sequence). CDR3 size: 16 residues. The DNA of the CDR3 is TGCAGTGCTAGAGACCGAGGGTGGCTCCTTAGCAATGAGCAGTTCTTC. Its protein product is CSARDRGWLLSNEQFF.

The sample holds many counts of this clonotype. The chain combines TRBV12-3 or TRBV12-4 with TRBJ2-1, with a possible D match to TRBD2 (5 bases). The CDR3 has 18 amino acids. The V and J ends lost 5 bases and 0 bases respectively, with 20 bases between them. CDR3 in amino acids: CASSKLGLPLSSYNEQFF. CDR3 nucleotides: TGTGCCAGCAGTAAACTAGGGCTACCCTTGAGCTCCTACAATGAGCAGTTCTTC.

This clonotype was picked up a small number of times. V and J are TRBV5-1 and TRBJ2-1; D might be TRBD1 (5 bases). Germline loops: CDR1 SGHRS, CDR2 YFSETQ. Between the trimmed V and J ends, which lost 0 bases and 7 bases, there was a span of 14 bases. The CDR3 has 15 residues. The CDR3 protein is CASSLDPGQGNEQFF. CDR3 nucleotides: TGCGCCAGCAGCTTGGATCCAGGGCAAGGAAATGAGCAGTTCTTC.

There are a few counts of this clonotype. The chain couples TRBV11-2 to TRBJ2-7; D is possibly TRBD1 or TRBD2 (5 bases each). The V end was cut by 5 bases, the J end by 2 bases, with 16 bases between. Looked up from germline, CDR1 is SGHAT and CDR2 is FQNNGV. The CDR3 consists of 15 residues. CDR3 bases: TGTGCCAGCAGCCTTGCCCGGGACCCCACCTACGAGCAGTACTTC. Encoded protein: CASSLARDPTYEQYF.

This clonotype came up a few times. V is TRBV4-1 and J is TRBJ1-1, with TRBD1 as a possible D gene (5 bases). Germline V gives CDR1 MGHRA, CDR2 YSYEKL. Trimming took 1 base from V and 0 from J, leaving 12 bases between them. This CDR3 comprises 16 residues. CDR3 residues: CASSQVFAGLNTEAFF. The CDR3 region has the DNA TGCGCCAGCAGCCAAGTGTTCGCGGGGCTGAACACTGAAGCTTTCTTT.

This clonotype was counted only a few times. This chain joins TRBV6-5 and TRBJ2-7; D perhaps matches TRBD1 (5 bases). V was clipped by 0 bases and J by 0 bases, with 9 bases between them. Per the germline V gene, CDR1 is MNHEY and CDR2 is SVGAGI. This CDR3 has 15 amino acids. The CDR3 loop is CASSYSRGFSYEQYF. DNA of the CDR3: TGTGCCAGCAGTTACTCTAGGGGATTCTCCTACGAGCAGTACTTC.

The rearrangement uses TRBV28 and TRBJ2-7, with D tentatively TRBD1 (6 bases). The CDR3 is made up of 13 amino acids. Trimming stripped 6 bases from V and 5 bases from J, with 14 bases between. The germline gives CDR1 MDHEN, CDR2 SYDVKM. The CDR3 is CASSEQGFDEQYF. CDR3 nucleotides: TGTGCCAGCAGCGAACAGGGATTCGACGAGCAGTACTTC.

This clonotype was seen at least ten times. This chain joins TRBV12-3 or TRBV12-4 and TRBJ1-3; 8 nucleotides match TRBD1. The CDR3 runs 14 residues. V was pared by 6 bases and J by 3 bases, with 4 bases of the junction left unmatched. DNA for the CDR3: TGTGCCAGCAGACAGGGGGGAGGTGGAAACACCATATATTTT. Translated, it gives CASRQGGGGNTIYF.

CDR3 DNA sequence: TGTGCCAGCAGCGCACAGGGCGTTGACACTGAAGCTTTCTTT. It specifies CASSAQGVDTEAFF. The gene calls are TRBV7-9 and TRBJ1-1; tentatively, D is TRBD1 (6 bases). Trimming removed 5 bases at V and 3 bases at J, with 13 bases between. Germline-derived CDR1 and CDR2 are SEHNR and FQNEAQ (reference sequence). The CDR3 covers 14 residues.

The table lists this clonotype with a few counts. The chain combines TRBV5-5 with TRBJ2-3; D assignment may be TRBD1 or TRBD2 (5 bases each). Germline CDR1 and CDR2: SGHKS and YYEKEE (reference sequence). V was clipped by 4 bases and J by 2 bases, with 11 bases between them. The CDR3 extends over 14 amino acids. The CDR3 nucleotides are TGTGCCAGCAGCATATGGGACCCCACAGATACGCAGTATTTT. Protein sequence: CASSIWDPTDTQYF.

This clonotype was detected many times. The rearrangement links TRBV20-1 to TRBJ1-5, with D perhaps matching TRBD1 (6 bases). Between the trimmed V and J ends, which lost 0 bases and 2 bases, there was a span of 14 bases. The CDR3 is made up of 16 amino acids. Germline V gene data show CDR1 as DFQATT and CDR2 as SNEGSKA (reference sequence). DNA for the CDR3: TGCAGTGCTAGAGATGGCCGGGGGCTTGGCAATCAGCCCCAGCATTTT. This codes for CSARDGRGLGNQPQHF.